A selection of T cell receptor beta chains follows, all from one sample in a study of shared clonotypes between healthy human individuals. Produced via immunoSEQ multiplex PCR; TCRdb's table is partial and in-frame only. This sample has under 750,000 clones, with about two thirds found just once. Specimen: memory CD4+ T cells sorted from blood. These receptors originate from a woman under 40 in good health. Both conserved end residues are part of each CDR3. The D gene is left open where the match is weak. Size values are once, few and many counts, or a class for expanded clones, and some rows have none.

clone size,V gene,J gene,D gene,CDR3 protein,CDR3 DNA
.,TRBV27,TRBJ1-5,TRBD1,CASSPGGQGLYSNQPQHF,TGTGCCAGCAGTCCCGGGGGACAGGGACTATATAGCAATCAGCCCCAGCATTTT
.,TRBV7-9,TRBJ2-2,.,CASKGAQLNTGELFF,TGTGCCAGCAAAGGAGCACAGCTGAACACCGGGGAGCTGTTTTTT
.,TRBV5-1,TRBJ2-3,.,CASSPSRGTDTQYF,TGCGCCAGCAGCCCGAGCCGAGGCACAGATACGCAGTATTTT
few,TRBV12-2,TRBJ2-2,.,CASRLPERGRGHTGELFF,TGTGCAAGTCGCTTACCCGAACGGGGGCGGGGCCACACCGGGGAGCTGTTTTTT
.,TRBV5-1,TRBJ1-1,.,CASSYRKGNEPQGTEAFF,TGCGCCAGCAGCTATCGAAAAGGCAACGAACCACAGGGCACTGAAGCTTTCTTT
.,TRBV2,TRBJ1-2,.,CASKSGAGYGYTF,TGTGCCAGCAAGTCCGGGGCGGGCTATGGCTACACCTTC
once,TRBV5-6,TRBJ2-1,TRBD2,CASSSSGREAYNEQFF,TGTGCCAGCAGTTCGAGCGGGAGAGAGGCCTACAATGAGCAGTTCTTC
many,TRBV5-1,TRBJ1-4,.,CASSIDSTNEKLFF,TGCGCCAGCAGCATCGACAGCACTAATGAAAAACTGTTTTTT
.,TRBV7-9,TRBJ2-6,.,CASSPRVGGGANVLTF,TGTGCCAGCAGCCCCCGGGTGGGTGGCGGGGCCAACGTCCTGACTTTC
.,TRBV29-1,TRBJ2-1,TRBD2,CSGTSSNEQFF,TGCAGCGGGACTAGCAGTAATGAGCAGTTCTTC
.,TRBV19,TRBJ1-5,TRBD1,CASSLRQGRLDQPQHF,TGTGCCAGTAGTCTCAGACAGGGTAGATTGGATCAGCCCCAGCATTTT
.,TRBV28,TRBJ1-2,.,CASSFISAGPRQGNYGYTF,TGTGCCAGCAGTTTTATATCGGCAGGGCCAAGGCAGGGTAACTATGGCTACACCTTC
.,TRBV5-1,TRBJ1-2,.,CASSPGDGRDGYTF,TGCGCCAGCAGCCCCGGGGACGGCCGGGATGGCTACACCTTC
.,TRBV30,TRBJ2-7,TRBD1,CAWGRRSQGAQHF,TGTGCCTGGGGACGACGATCACAGGGGGCGCAACACTTC
.,TRBV29-1,TRBJ2-2,TRBD1,CSVTGDTGELFF,TGCAGCGTTACAGGGGACACCGGGGAGCTGTTTTTT
.,TRBV19,TRBJ2-7,.,CASSIGRGSVYEQYF,TGTGCCAGTAGTATCGGCCGCGGGTCGGTCTACGAGCAGTACTTC
.,TRBV5-1,TRBJ2-1,TRBD2,CASSPPGLAGARYNEQFF,TGCGCCAGCAGCCCCCCGGGACTAGCGGGAGCAAGGTACAATGAGCAGTTCTTC
.,TRBV4-1,TRBJ2-2,.,CASSPLGGAAGELFF,TGCGCCAGCAGCCCCCTTGGGGGTGCGGCCGGGGAGCTGTTTTTT
.,TRBV7-1,TRBJ2-1,TRBD2,CASSPQGLSKFF,TGTGCCAGCAGCCCGCAGGGACTATCAAAGTTCTTC
.,TRBV19,TRBJ1-2,.,CASSVDFINYGYTF,TGTGCCAGTAGTGTAGACTTTATTAACTATGGCTACACCTTC
.,TRBV10-3,TRBJ1-5,.,CAISEEEGAQPQHF,TGTGCCATCAGTGAGGAGGAGGGAGCTCAGCCCCAGCATTTT
.,TRBV7-9,TRBJ1-5,TRBD1,CASSLTGAQPQHF,TGTGCCAGCAGCTTGACAGGGGCTCAGCCCCAGCATTTT
.,TRBV19,TRBJ2-2,TRBD2,CASNAVVAGGLGPGELFF,TGTGCCAGTAACGCTGTGGTAGCGGGAGGGTTGGGGCCCGGGGAGCTGTTTTTT
.,TRBV28,TRBJ1-2,TRBD1,CASRTQGASYGYTF,TGTGCCAGCAGAACTCAGGGGGCTAGCTATGGCTACACCTTC
.,TRBV4-2,TRBJ2-2,TRBD2,CASSETSGTRNTGELFF,TGTGCCAGCAGCGAAACTAGCGGGACTCGTAACACCGGGGAGCTGTTTTTT
.,TRBV30,TRBJ2-3,.,CASFPPGGSSTDTQYF,TGTGCCTCCTTCCCCCCTGGCGGGTCTAGCACAGATACGCAGTATTTT